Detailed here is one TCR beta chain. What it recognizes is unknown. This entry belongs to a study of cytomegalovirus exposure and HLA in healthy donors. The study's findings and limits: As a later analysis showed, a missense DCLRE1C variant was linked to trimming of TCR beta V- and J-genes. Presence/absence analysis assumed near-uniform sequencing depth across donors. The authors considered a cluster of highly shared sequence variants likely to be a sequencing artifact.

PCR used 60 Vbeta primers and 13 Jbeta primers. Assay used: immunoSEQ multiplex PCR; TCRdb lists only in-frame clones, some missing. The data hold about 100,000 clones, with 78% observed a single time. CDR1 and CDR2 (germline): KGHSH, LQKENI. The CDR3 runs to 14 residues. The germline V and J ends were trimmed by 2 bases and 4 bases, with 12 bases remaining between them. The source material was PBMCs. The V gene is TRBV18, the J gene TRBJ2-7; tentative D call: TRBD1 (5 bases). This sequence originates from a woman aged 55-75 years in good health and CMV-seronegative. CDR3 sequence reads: CASSPRVDTYEQYF. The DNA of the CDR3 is TGTGCCAGCTCACCAAGGGTGGACACGTACGAGCAGTACTTC.